This TCR beta chain was captured by sequencing in a study of T cell repertoires and Cas9 in healthy adults. Germline V gene data show CDR1 as LNHDA and CDR2 as SQIVND (reference sequence). Unmatched junction bases numbered 6, after V lost 3 bases and J lost 0 bases. The CDR3 loop spans 16 amino acids. The assay was immunoSEQ multiplex PCR, and TCRdb's table has in-frame clones only and misses some. The profile shows tens of thousands of clones, around 92% of them singletons. The chain links TRBV19 to TRBJ2-7; 9 positions agree with TRBD1. The sequence came from a human donor in good health. Sequences were obtained from CD4+ effector T cells (CD127+, CD25-, CD137-, CD154-) from PBMCs; culture status not recorded. The CDR3 bases are TGTGCCAGTAGTATCCAGCGGGGACAGGGCTCCTACGAGCAGTACTTC. This encodes CASSIQRGQGSYEQYF.